This T cell receptor beta chain was identified during a study of OX40 agonist ivuxolimab in advanced cancers. TCRdb's copy holds only in-frame clones and misses some; the assay was immunoSEQ multiplex PCR. Among roughly 50,000 clones listed, 80% to 90% were seen once. This sequence originates from an adult with an advanced solid tumor such as melanoma, head and neck, liver or kidney cancer. The sample here was CD4+ or CD8+ T cells sorted from blood, taken in a trial of the OX40 agonist ivuxolimab.

The chain's CDR3 is CASSPAGGNNEKLFF. In nucleotides, the CDR3 is TGTGCCAGCAGCCCCGCAGGCGGGAATAATGAAAAACTGTTTTTT. V is TRBV5-4 and J is TRBJ1-4; no definite D call. The CDR3 loop spans 15 amino acids. The V gene lost 4 bases and the J gene lost 4 bases, with 14 bases spanning the gap. Germline-derived CDR1 and CDR2 are SGHNT and YYREEE (reference sequence).